This TCR beta chain was captured in a study of blood T cells in healthy people across ages. About this clonotype: As yet, its antigen is unknown.

CDR3 length: 13 amino acids. Germline lookup yields CDR1 DFQATT and CDR2 SNEGSKA (reference sequence). The V gene lost 4 bases and the J gene lost 4 bases, with 11 bases spanning the gap. Study-wide results and caveats: Diversity of TCR beta correlated strongly with naive T cell percentage. CMV status of donors was unknown, possibly confounding expanded clonotype changes.

PCR was performed a second time for about 7 to 12 cycles using a sample-barcoded 5' primer and a J-beta primer mix. TCRdb redid the calling of the 5' RACE reads with MiXCR, one entry per CDR3 protein. The repertoire has about 680,000 distinct CDR3 sequences, roughly 49% of them found once; the top ten carry roughly 34%. Per sample, no less than 5 micrograms of total RNA were extracted. The sequenced sample was blood. The J gene is TRBJ2-1, the V gene TRBV20-1; the D gene is possibly TRBD2 (5 bases). This TCR was sampled from a woman aged 55 to 70 in good health. In DNA form, the CDR3 reads TGCAGTGCTAAACTAGTGGCTTACAATGAGCAGTTCTTC. It yields the protein CSAKLVAYNEQFF.